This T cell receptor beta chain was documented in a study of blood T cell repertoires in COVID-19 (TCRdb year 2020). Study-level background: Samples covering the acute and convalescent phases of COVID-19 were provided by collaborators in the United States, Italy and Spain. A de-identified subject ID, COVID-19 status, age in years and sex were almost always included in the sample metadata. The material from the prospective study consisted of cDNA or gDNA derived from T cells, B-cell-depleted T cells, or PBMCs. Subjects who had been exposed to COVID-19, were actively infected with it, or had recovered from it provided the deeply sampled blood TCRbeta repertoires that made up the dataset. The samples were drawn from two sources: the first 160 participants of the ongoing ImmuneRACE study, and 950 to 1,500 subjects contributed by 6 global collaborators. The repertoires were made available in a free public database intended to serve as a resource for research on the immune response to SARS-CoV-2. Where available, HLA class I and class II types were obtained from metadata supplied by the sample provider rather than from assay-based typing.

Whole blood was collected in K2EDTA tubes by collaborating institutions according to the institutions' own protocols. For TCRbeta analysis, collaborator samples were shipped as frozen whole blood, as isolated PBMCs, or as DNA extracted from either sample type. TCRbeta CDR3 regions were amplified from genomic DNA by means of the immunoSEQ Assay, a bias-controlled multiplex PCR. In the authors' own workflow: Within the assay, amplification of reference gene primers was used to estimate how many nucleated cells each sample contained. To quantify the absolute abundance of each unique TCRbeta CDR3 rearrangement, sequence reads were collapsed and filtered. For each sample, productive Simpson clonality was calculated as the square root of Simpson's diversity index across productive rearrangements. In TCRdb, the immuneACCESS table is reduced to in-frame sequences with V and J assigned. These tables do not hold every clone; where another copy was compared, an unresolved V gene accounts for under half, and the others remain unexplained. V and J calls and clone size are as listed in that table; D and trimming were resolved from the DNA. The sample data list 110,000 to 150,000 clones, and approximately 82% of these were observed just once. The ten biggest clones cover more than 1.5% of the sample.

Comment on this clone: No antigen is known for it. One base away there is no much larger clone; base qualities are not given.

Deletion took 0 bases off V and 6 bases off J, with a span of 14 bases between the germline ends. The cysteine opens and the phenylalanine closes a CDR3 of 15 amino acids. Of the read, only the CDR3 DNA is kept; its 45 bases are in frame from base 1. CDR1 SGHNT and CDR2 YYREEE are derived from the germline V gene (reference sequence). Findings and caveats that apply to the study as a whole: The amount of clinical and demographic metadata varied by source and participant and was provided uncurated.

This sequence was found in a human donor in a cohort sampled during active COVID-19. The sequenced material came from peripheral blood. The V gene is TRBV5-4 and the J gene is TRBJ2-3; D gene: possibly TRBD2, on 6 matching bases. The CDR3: CASSLGSGDGDTQYF. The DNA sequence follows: TGTGCCAGCAGCTTGGGGTCGGGGGACGGGGATACGCAGTATTTT.